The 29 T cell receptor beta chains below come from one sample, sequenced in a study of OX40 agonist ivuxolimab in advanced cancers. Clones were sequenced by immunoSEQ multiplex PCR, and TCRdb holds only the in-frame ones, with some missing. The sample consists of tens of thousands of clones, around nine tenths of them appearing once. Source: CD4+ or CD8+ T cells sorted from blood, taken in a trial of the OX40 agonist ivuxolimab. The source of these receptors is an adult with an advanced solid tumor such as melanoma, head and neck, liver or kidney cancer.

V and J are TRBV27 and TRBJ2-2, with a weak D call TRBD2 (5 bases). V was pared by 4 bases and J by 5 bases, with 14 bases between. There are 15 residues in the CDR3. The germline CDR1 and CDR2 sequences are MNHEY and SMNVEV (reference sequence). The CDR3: CASSSLASWTGELFF. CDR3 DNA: TGTGCCAGCAGTTCCCTAGCTTCTTGGACCGGGGAGCTGTTTTTT.

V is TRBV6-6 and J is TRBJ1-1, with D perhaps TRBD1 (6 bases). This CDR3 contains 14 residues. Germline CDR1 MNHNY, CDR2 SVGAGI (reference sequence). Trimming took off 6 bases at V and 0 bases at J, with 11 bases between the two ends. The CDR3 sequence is CASRTTGLNTEAFF. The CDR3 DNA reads TGTGCCAGCAGGACCACAGGGCTGAACACTGAAGCTTTCTTT.

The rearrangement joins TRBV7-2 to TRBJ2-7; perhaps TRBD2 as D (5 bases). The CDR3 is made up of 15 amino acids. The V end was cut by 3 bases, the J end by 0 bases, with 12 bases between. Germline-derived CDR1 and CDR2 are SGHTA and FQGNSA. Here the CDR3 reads CASSLGSGASYEQYF. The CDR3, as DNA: TGTGCCAGCAGCTTGGGGAGCGGAGCCTCCTACGAGCAGTACTTC.

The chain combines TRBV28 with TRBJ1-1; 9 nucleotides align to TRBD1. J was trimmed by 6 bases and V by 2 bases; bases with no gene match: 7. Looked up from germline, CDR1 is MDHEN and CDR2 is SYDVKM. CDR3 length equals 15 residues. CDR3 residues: CASSLRTGGVAEAFF. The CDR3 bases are TGTGCCAGCAGTTTACGAACAGGGGGCGTAGCTGAAGCTTTCTTT.

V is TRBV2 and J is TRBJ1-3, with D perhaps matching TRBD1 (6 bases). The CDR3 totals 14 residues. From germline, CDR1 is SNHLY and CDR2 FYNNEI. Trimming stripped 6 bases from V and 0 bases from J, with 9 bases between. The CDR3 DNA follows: TGTGCCAGCAGCGCACAGGGCTCTGGAAACACCATATATTTT. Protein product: CASSAQGSGNTIYF.

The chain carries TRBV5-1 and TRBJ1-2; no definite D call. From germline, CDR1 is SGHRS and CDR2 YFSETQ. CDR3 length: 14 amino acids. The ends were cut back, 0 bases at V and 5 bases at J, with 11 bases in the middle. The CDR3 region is CASSLVSKSYGYTF. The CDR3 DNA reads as TGCGCCAGCAGCTTGGTTTCGAAGAGTTATGGCTACACCTTC.

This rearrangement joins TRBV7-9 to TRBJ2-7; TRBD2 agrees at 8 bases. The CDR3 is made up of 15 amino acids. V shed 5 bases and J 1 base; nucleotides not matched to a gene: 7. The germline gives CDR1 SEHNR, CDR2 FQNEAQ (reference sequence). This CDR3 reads CASSPLAGLSYEQYF. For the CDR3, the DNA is TGTGCCAGCAGCCCTCTAGCGGGTCTTTCCTACGAGCAGTACTTC.

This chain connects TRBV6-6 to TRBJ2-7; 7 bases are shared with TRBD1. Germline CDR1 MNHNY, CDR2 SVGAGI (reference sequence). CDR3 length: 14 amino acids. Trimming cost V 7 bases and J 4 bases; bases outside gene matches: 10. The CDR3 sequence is CASTMGRQGYEQYF. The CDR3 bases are TGTGCCAGCACGATGGGCCGACAGGGATACGAGCAGTACTTC.

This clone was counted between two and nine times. This CDR3 is CASSQESNSPLHF. The DNA of the CDR3 is TGCGCCAGCAGCCAAGAGTCGAATTCACCCCTCCACTTT. The V gene is TRBV4-3, the J gene TRBJ1-6; D is ambiguous. From germline, CDR1 is LGHNA and CDR2 YSLEER. V lost 0 bases and J lost 7, with 4 bases in between. This CDR3 has 13 amino acids.

Here the CDR3 reads CASSRGPRDAQYF. CDR3 DNA sequence: TGCGCCAGCAGCCGCGGGCCTAGAGACGCCCAGTACTTC. This rearrangement joins TRBV4-3 to TRBJ2-5; D may be TRBD2 (5 bases). Germline V CDR1 and CDR2: LGHNA, YSLEER. The germline V and J ends were trimmed by 4 bases and 9 bases, with 15 bases remaining between them. This CDR3 has 13 amino acids.

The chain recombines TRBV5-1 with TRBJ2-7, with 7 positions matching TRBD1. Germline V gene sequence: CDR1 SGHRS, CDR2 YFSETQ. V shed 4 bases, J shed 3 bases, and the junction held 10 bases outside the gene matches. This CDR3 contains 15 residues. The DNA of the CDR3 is TGCGCCAGCAGCACCGGGACAGTTCCCCTCTACGAGCAGTACTTC. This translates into CASSTGTVPLYEQYF. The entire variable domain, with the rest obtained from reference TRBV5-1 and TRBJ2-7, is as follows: KAGVTQTPRYLIKTRGQQVTLSCSPISGHRSVSWYQQTPGQGLQFLFEYFSETQRNKGNFPGRFSGRQFSNSRSEMNVSTLELGDSALYLCASSTGTVPLYEQYFGPGTRLTVT.

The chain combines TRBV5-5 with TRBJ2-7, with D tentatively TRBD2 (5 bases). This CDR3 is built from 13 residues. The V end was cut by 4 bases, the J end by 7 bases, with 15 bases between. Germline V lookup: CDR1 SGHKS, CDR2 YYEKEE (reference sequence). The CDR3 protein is CASSVDSAREQYF. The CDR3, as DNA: TGTGCCAGCAGCGTGGACTCAGCCAGGGAGCAGTACTTC.

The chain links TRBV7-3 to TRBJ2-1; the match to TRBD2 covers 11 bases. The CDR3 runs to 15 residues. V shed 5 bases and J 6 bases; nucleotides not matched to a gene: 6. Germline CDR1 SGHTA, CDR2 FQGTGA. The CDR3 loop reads CASSVRLAGSNEQFF. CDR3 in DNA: TGTGCCAGCAGCGTAAGACTAGCGGGGAGCAATGAGCAGTTCTTC.

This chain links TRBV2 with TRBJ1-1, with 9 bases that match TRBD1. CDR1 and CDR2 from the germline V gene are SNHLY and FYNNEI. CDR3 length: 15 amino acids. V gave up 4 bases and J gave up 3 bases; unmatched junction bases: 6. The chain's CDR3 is CASSAQTGGDTEAFF. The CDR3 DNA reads TGTGCCAGCAGTGCCCAGACAGGGGGTGACACTGAAGCTTTCTTT.

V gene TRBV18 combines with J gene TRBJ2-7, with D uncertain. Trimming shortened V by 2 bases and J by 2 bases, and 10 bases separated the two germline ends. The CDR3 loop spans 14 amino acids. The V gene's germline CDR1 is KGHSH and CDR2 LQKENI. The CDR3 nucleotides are TGTGCCAGCTCACCAGGGATCCAGACCTACGAGCAGTACTTC. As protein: CASSPGIQTYEQYF.

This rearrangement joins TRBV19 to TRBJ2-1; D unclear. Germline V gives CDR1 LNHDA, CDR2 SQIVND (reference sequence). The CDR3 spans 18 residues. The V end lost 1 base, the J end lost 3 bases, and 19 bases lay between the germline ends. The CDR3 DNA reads TGTGCCAGTAGTATAGTCGGTAGTGGTAGTCCCCTCTACAATGAGCAGTTCTTC. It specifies CASSIVGSGSPLYNEQFF.

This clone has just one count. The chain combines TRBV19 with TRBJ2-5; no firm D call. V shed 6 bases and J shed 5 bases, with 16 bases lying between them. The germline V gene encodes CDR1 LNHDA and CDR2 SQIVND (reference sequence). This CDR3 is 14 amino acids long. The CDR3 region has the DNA TGTGCCAGTAGACCCTCGACCCTAGTGGAGACCCAGTACTTC. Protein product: CASRPSTLVETQYF.

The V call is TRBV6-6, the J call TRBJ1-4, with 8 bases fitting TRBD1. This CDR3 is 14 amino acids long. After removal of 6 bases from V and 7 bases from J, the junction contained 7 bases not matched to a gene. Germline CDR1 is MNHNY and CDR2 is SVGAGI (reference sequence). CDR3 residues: CASRSGGGSEKLFF. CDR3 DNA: TGTGCCAGCAGGTCAGGGGGCGGGAGTGAAAAACTGTTTTTT.

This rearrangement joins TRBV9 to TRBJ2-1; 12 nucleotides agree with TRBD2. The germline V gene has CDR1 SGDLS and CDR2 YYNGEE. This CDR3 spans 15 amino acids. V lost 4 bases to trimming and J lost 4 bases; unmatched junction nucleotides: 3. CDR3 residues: CASSLLAGGYNEQFF. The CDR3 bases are TGTGCCAGCAGCTTACTAGCGGGGGGTTACAATGAGCAGTTCTTC.

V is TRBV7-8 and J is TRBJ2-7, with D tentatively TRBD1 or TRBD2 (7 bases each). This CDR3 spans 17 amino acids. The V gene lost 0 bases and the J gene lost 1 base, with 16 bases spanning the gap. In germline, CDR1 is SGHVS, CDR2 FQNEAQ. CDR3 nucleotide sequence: TGTGCCAGCAGCTTAGCGAGGGCCAGGGGGGGGTCCTACGAGCAGTACTTC. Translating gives CASSLARARGGSYEQYF.

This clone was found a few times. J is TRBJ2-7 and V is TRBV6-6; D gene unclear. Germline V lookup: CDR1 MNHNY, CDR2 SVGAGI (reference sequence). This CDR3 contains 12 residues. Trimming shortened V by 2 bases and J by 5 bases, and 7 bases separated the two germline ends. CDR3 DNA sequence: TGTGCCAGCAGTTACGCAACAGACGAGCAGTACTTC. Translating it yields CASSYATDEQYF.

As DNA, the CDR3 is TGTGCCAGCAGTACGGGACAGGGGACAGATACGCAGTATTTT. Protein: CASSTGQGTDTQYF. The chain combines TRBV6-5 with TRBJ2-3; 10 bases map to TRBD1. The V and J ends lost 5 bases and 3 bases, in that order; junction bases with no gene match: 2. The CDR3 has 14 amino acids. Per germline, CDR1 MNHEY and CDR2 SVGAGI.

The CDR3 protein is CASSHPPGTGLGYTF. The CDR3 DNA sequence: TGTGCCAGCAGTCACCCCCCCGGGACAGGCCTGGGCTACACCTTC. This sequence joins TRBV28 and TRBJ1-2; 8 bases align to TRBD1. The CDR3 runs to 15 residues. CDR1 is MDHEN and CDR2 is SYDVKM in the germline V gene. Losses at the gene ends were 5 bases for V and 8 bases for J; bases not matched to a gene: 13.

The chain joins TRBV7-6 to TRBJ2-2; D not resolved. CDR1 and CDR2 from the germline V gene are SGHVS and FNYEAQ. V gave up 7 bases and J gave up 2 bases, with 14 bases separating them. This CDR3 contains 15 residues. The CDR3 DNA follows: TGTGCCAGCAAGGGTCCGCGTTTCAACACCGGGGAGCTGTTTTTT. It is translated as CASKGPRFNTGELFF.

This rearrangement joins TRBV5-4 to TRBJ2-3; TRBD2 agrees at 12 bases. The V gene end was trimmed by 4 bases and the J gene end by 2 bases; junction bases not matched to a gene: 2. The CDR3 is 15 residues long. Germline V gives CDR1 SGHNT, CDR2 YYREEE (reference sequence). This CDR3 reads CASSPSGRATDTQYF. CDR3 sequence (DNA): TGTGCCAGCAGCCCTAGCGGGAGGGCCACAGATACGCAGTATTTT.

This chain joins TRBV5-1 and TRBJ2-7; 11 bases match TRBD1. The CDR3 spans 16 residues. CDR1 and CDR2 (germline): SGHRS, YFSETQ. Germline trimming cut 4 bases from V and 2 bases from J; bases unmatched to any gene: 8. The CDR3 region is CASSRAPGQGAYEQYF. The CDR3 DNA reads TGCGCCAGCAGCCGGGCTCCGGGACAGGGGGCCTACGAGCAGTACTTC. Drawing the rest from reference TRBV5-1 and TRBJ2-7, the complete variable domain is KAGVTQTPRYLIKTRGQQVTLSCSPISGHRSVSWYQQTPGQGLQFLFEYFSETQRNKGNFPGRFSGRQFSNSRSEMNVSTLELGDSALYLCASSRAPGQGAYEQYFGPGTRLTVT.

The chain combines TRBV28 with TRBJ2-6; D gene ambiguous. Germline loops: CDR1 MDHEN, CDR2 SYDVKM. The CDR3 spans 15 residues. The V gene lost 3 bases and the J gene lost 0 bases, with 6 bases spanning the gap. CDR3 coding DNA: TGTGCCAGCAGTTTGGTAAACTCTGGGGCCAACGTCCTGACTTTC. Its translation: CASSLVNSGANVLTF.

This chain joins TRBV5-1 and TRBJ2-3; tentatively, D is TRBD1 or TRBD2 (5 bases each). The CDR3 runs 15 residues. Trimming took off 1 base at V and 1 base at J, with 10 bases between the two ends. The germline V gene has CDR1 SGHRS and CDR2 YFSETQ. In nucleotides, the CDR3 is TGCGCCAGCAGCTTGAATGGGGGTGGCACAGATACGCAGTATTTT. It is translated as CASSLNGGGTDTQYF.

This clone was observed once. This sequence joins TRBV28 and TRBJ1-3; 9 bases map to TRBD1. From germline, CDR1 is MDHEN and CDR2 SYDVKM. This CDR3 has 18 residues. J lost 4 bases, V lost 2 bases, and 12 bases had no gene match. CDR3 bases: TGTGCCAGCAGTTTACAAGGACAGGGGCAACTGGGGGGAAACACCATATATTTT. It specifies CASSLQGQGQLGGNTIYF.